The rows below give T cell receptor beta chains drawn from one sample of a study of shared clonotypes between healthy human individuals. The repertoire was sequenced with immunoSEQ multiplex PCR; TCRdb's copy has only in-frame clones and lacks some. Among about 520,000 clones listed, 70% to 80% were seen once. The specimen sequenced was PBMCs. The receptor source for this set is a woman aged 35 to 49 in good health. Some clones in this sample may be carry-over from other donors' samples. CDR3s include the opening cysteine and the closing phenylalanine or tryptophan. Fields, in order: D gene, V gene, J gene, CDR3 protein. The D gene is left open where the match is weak.

TRBD2	TRBV7-3	TRBJ2-5	CASSLGGVETQYF
NA	TRBV19	TRBJ2-2	CASSIPILGFTGELFF
NA	TRBV28	TRBJ2-2	CASRFPGPTGELFF
NA	TRBV28	TRBJ1-3	CASSQGFGNTIYF
TRBD2	TRBV5-1	TRBJ2-1	CASSLLSGTHNEQFF
NA	TRBV7-8	TRBJ1-5	CASSSDSYNQPQHF
TRBD2	TRBV28	TRBJ2-1	CASREGGLAEYNEQFF
NA	TRBV7-6	TRBJ2-5	CASSLVGGAARETQYF
NA	TRBV4-1	TRBJ1-1	CASSQEPRGAGEAFF
NA	TRBV19	TRBJ1-5	CASSIAHQPQHF
NA	TRBV2	TRBJ1-4	CASSGAHSVRINEKLFF
NA	TRBV29-1	TRBJ2-1	CSARFAGVSYPLRGEQFF
NA	TRBV7-9	TRBJ2-3	CASSLGAGDTQYF
TRBD1	TRBV10-2	TRBJ2-5	CASREDRGPGETQYF
TRBD2	TRBV4-1	TRBJ2-1	CASSPGTSGRSNEQFF
TRBD1	TRBV6-6	TRBJ2-1	CASSSATGQYNEQFF
TRBD1	TRBV2	TRBJ1-2	CASSVTGYYGYTF
NA	TRBV5-5	TRBJ1-1	CASSNIVVDTEAFF
TRBD2	TRBV5-6	TRBJ2-3	CASSLAGTSGGADTQYF
TRBD1	TRBV27	TRBJ2-3	CASSFGQGEDTQYF
TRBD1	TRBV4-2	TRBJ1-1	CASSQDMTGKAFF
NA	TRBV4-3	TRBJ1-2	CASSQDYREEGFYGYTF
NA	TRBV29-1	TRBJ2-5	CSVGVGETQYF
NA	TRBV4-2	TRBJ1-5	CASSQDLTEMILHQPQHF
TRBD2	TRBV5-1	TRBJ2-1	CASSLEGSGRAKFF
TRBD1	TRBV9	TRBJ2-7	CASSYRDREGEQYF
NA	TRBV5-8	TRBJ2-5	CASSPPTRVETQYF
NA	TRBV4-2	TRBJ1-1	CASSQDLGDNTEAFF
NA	TRBV19	TRBJ2-3	CASSIGPGNADTQYF
TRBD1	TRBV6-5	TRBJ2-7	CASSPDGTGFYEQYF
TRBD2	TRBV7-2	TRBJ2-2	CASSTGTSGYYMNTGELFF
NA	TRBV7-9	TRBJ2-3	CASDRARTDTQYF
TRBD1	TRBV28	TRBJ2-7	CASSSMGQGLYEQYF
TRBD2	TRBV4-1	TRBJ2-7	CASSQSPSGSYEQYF
TRBD2	TRBV27	TRBJ2-7	CASSLTSGAYEQYF
TRBD2	TRBV5-1	TRBJ2-1	CASSLGTSGSSYNEQFF
NA	TRBV2	TRBJ1-1	CASSESGQPNTEAFF
NA	TRBV5-1	TRBJ2-1	CASSLVSGSYNEQFF
NA	TRBV18	TRBJ2-5	CASSADTPRETQYF
TRBD1	TRBV28	TRBJ1-1	CASSPTRGGTEAFF
NA	TRBV30	TRBJ2-5	CAWSTTAETQYF
TRBD1	TRBV10-2	TRBJ1-1	CASGKWTGWGTEAFF
NA	TRBV2	TRBJ2-5	CASSTNPNTRETQYF
TRBD2	TRBV4-2	TRBJ2-5	CASSQAPSGGETQYF
TRBD1	TRBV11-2	NA	CASSLVGGRLYEQYF
TRBD1	TRBV2	TRBJ1-5	CASRGDRASNQPQHF
NA	TRBV5-1	TRBJ1-1	CASSPGARDTEAFF
TRBD2	TRBV5-6	TRBJ2-3	CASSHTSASDTQYF
TRBD2	TRBV11-2	TRBJ2-1	CASSMLRETYNEQFF
NA	TRBV18	TRBJ1-2	CASSSDRNYGYTF
TRBD1	TRBV6-1	TRBJ1-2	CASRDPQGALGYTF
NA	TRBV6-1	TRBJ2-4	CASSERGEWIQYF
TRBD2	TRBV6-5	TRBJ2-7	CASSKTSGGSYEQYF
NA	TRBV11-2	TRBJ2-7	CASSLVSGLAYEQYF
NA	TRBV7-2	TRBJ2-1	CARTRPGASPYNEQFF
NA	TRBV5-4	TRBJ1-4	CASSRANEKLFF
TRBD1	TRBV6-1	TRBJ2-7	CASRKGQGEYEQYF
NA	TRBV28	TRBJ1-2	CASSLVTYGTKANYGYTF
TRBD1	TRBV7-2	TRBJ2-7	CASSLGDRIIYEQYF
NA	TRBV9	TRBJ2-7	CASSVDRGEQYF